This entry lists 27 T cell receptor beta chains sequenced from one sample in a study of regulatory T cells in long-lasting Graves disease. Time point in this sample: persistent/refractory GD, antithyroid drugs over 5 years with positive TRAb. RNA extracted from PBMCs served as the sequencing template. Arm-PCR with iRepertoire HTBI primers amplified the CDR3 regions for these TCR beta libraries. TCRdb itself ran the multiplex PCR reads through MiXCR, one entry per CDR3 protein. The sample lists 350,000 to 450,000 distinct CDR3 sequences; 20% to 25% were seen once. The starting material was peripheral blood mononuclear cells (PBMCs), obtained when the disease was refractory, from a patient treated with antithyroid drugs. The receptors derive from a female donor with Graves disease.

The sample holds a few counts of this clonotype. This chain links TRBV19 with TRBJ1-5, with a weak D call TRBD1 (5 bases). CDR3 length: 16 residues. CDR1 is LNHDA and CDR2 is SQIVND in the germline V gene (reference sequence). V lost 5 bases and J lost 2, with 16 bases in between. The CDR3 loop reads CASSHIGTVGNQPQHF. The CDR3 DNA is TGTGCCAGTAGTCACATCGGGACCGTGGGCAATCAGCCCCAGCATTTT. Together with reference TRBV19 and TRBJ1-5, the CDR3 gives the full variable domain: DGGITQSPKYLFRKEGQNVTLSCEQNLNHDAMYWYRQDPGQGLRLIYYSQIVNDFQKGDIAEGYSVSREKKESFPLTVTSAQKNPTAFYLCASSHIGTVGNQPQHFGDGTRLSIL.

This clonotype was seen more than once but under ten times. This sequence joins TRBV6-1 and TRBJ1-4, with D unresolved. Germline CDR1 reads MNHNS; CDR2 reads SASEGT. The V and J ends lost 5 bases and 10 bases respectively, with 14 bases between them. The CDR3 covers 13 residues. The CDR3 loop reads CASSPIWLGKLFF. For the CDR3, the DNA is TGTGCCAGCAGTCCGATTTGGCTTGGAAAACTGTTTTTT.

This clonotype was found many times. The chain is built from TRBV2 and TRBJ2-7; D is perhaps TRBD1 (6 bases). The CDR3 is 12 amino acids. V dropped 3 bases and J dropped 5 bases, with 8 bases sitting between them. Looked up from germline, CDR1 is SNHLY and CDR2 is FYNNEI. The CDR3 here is CASSDWTDEQYF. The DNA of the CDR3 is TGTGCCAGCAGTGACTGGACAGACGAGCAGTACTTC.

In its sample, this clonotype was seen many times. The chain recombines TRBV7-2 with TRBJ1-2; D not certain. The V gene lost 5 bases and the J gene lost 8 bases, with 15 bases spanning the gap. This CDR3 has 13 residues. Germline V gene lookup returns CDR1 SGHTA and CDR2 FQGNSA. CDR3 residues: CASSPTLKVGYTF. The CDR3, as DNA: TGTGCCAGCAGCCCAACTCTTAAGGTCGGCTACACCTTC.

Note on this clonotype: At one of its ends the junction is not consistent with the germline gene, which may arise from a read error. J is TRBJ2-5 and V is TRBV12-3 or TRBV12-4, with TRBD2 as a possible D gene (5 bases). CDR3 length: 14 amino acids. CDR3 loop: CASSRAGFGETRYF. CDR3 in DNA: TGTGCCAGCAGCCGAGCTGGGTTTGGGGAGACCCGGTACTTC.

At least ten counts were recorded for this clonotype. The CDR3 region is CASSFGQTGKLFF. CDR3 coding DNA: TGTGCCAGCAGTTTCGGACAGACTGGAAAACTGTTTTTT. The chain has TRBV6-2 or TRBV6-3 and TRBJ1-4, with TRBD1 as a possible D gene (6 bases). The CDR3 contains 13 residues. The germline V gene encodes CDR1 MNHEY and CDR2 SVGEGT. Trimming removed 4 bases at V and 10 bases at J, with 13 bases between.

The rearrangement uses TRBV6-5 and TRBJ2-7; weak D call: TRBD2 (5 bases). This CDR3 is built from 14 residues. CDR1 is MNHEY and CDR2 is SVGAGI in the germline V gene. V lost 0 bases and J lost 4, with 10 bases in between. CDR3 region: CASSYSSSGYEQYF. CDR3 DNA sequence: TGTGCCAGCAGTTACTCATCGAGCGGTTACGAGCAGTACTTC.

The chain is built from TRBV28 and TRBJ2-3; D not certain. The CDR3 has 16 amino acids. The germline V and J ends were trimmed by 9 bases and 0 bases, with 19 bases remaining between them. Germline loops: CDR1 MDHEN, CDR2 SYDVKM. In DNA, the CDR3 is TGTGCCAGTAGCCGCCCGGAGCACCCAAGCACAGATACGCAGTATTTT. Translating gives CASSRPEHPSTDTQYF.

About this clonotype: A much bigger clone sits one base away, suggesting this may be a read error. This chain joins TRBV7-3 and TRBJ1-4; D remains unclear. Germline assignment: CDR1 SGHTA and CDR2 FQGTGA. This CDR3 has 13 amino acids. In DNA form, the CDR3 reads TGTGCCGGCAGTTTGGCAGGAACTGAAAAACTGTTTTTT. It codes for CAGSLAGTEKLFF.

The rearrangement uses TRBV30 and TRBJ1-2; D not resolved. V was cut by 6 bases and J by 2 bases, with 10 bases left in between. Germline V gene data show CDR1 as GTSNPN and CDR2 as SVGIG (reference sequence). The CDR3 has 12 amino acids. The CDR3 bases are TGTGCCTGTTTGAGGTCCAACTATGGCTACACCTTC. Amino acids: CACLRSNYGYTF.

CDR3 sequence (DNA): TGTGCCACCACCGGGGGCGTGGAATGGGGGGCCATCTCTGGGGCCAACGTCCTGACTTTC. It specifies CATTGGVEWGAISGANVLTF. The V call is TRBV6-2 or TRBV6-3, the J call TRBJ2-6, with D perhaps assigned TRBD1 or TRBD2 (6 bases each). Deletions cut 10 bases from V and 0 bases from J, with 28 bases between. The CDR3 consists of 20 residues. Germline-derived CDR1 and CDR2 are MNHEY and SVGEGT.

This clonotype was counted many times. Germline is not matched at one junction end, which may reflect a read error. Written as DNA, the CDR3 is TGCGCCAGCAGTCAAGAACAGGGGGAAGCCTACGAGCAGTACTTC. As protein: CASSQEQGEAYEQYF. The genes are TRBV4-3 and TRBJ2-7, with TRBD1 matching over 8 bases. The CDR3 is 15 amino acids. In germline, CDR1 is LGHNA, CDR2 YSLEER.

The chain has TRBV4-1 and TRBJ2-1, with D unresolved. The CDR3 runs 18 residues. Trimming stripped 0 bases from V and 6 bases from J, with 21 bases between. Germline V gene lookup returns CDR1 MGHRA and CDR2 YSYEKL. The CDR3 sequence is CASSQDPPWANRANEQFF. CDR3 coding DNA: TGCGCCAGCAGCCAAGATCCCCCCTGGGCAAATCGGGCCAATGAGCAGTTCTTC.

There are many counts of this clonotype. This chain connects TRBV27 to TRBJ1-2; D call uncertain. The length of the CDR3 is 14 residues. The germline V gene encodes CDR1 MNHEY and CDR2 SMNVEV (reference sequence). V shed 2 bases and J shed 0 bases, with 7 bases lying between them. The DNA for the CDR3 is TGTGCCAGCAGTTTAGTGGGTTCTAACTATGGCTACACCTTC. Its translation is CASSLVGSNYGYTF.

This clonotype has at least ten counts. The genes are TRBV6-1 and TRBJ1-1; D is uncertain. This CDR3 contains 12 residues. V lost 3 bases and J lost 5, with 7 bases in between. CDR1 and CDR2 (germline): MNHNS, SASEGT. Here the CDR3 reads CASSDSWTEAFF. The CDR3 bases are TGTGCCAGCAGTGACAGTTGGACTGAAGCTTTCTTT.

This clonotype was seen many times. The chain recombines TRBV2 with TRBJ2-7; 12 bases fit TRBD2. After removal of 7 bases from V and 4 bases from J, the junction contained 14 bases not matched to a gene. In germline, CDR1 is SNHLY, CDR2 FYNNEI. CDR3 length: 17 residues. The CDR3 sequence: CASIYSVLAGGKYEQYF. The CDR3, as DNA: TGTGCCAGCATATATTCGGTACTAGCGGGAGGAAAATACGAGCAGTACTTC.

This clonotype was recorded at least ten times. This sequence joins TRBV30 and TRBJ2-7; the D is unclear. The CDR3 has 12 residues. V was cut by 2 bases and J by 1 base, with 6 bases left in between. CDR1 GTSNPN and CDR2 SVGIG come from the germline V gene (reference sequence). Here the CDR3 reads CAWSSDSYEQYF. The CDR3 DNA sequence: TGTGCCTGGAGTTCGGATTCCTACGAGCAGTACTTC.

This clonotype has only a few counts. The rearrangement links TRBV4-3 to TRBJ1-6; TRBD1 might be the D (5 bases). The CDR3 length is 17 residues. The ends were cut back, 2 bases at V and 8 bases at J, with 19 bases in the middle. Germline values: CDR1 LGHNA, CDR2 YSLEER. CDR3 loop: CASSQSVDGWDDSPLHF. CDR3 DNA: TGCGCCAGCAGCCAATCCGTGGACGGATGGGACGATTCACCCCTCCACTTT.

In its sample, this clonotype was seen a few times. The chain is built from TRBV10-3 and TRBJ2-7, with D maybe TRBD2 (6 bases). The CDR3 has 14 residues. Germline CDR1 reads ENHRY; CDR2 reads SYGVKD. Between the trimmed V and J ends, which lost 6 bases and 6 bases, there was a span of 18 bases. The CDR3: CAIRTPGSGGEQYF. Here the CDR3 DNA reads TGTGCCATCAGAACTCCGGGGTCCGGGGGCGAGCAGTACTTC.

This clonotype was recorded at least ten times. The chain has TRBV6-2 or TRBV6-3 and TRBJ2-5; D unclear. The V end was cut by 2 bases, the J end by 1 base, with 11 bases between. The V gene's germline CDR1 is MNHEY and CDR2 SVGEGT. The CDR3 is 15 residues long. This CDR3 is CASSYPRSAQETQYF. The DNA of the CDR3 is TGTGCCAGCAGTTACCCCAGATCAGCCCAAGAGACCCAGTACTTC.

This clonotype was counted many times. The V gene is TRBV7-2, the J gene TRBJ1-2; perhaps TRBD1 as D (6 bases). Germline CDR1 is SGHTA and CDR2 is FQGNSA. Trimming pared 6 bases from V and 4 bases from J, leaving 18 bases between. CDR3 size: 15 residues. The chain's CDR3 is CASSGGSPRLYGYTF. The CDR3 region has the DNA TGTGCCAGCAGTGGGGGCTCCCCCCGTCTCTATGGCTACACCTTC.

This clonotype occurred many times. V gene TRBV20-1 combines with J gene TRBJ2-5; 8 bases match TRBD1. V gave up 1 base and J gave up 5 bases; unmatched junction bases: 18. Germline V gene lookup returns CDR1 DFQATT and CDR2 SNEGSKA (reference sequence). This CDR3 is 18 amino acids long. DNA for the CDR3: TGCAGTGCTAGAGCCCCCAGACAGGGGCCTGAAGAATTTGAGACCCAGTACTTC. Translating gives CSARAPRQGPEEFETQYF.

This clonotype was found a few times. DNA of the CDR3: TGTGCCTGGAGTGTAGGGTTACAAAATCAGCCCCAGCATTTT. It codes for CAWSVGLQNQPQHF. V gene TRBV30 combines with J gene TRBJ1-5, with no clear D. Trimming shortened V by 0 bases and J by 4 bases, and 10 bases separated the two germline ends. The length of the CDR3 is 14 residues. Germline V gene lookup returns CDR1 GTSNPN and CDR2 SVGIG (reference sequence).

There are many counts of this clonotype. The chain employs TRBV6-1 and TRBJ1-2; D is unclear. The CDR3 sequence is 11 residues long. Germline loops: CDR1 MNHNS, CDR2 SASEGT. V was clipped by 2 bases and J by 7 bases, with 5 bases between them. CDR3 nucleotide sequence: TGTGCCAGCAGTGAAATCGTTGGCTACACCTTC. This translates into CASSEIVGYTF.

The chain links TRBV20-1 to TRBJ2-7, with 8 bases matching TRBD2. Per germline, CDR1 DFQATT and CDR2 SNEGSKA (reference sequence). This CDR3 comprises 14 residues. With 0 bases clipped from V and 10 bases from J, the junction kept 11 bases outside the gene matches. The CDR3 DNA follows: TGCAGTGCTAGAGATTGGCGGGATAGCGGGGCCCAGTACTTC. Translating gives CSARDWRDSGAQYF.

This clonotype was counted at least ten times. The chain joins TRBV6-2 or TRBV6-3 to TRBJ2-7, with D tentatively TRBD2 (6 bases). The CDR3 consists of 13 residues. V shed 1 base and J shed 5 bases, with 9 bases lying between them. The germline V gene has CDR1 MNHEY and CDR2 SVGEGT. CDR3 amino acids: CASSYLTGDEQYF. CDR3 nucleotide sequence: TGTGCCAGCAGTTACTTGACGGGAGACGAGCAGTACTTC.

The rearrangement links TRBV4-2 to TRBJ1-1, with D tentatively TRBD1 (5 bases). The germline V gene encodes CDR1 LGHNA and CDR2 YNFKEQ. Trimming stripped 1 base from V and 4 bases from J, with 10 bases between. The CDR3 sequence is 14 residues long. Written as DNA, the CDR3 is TGTGCCAGCAGCCAAGGGGTTGGGGGCACTGAAGCTTTCTTT. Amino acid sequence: CASSQGVGGTEAFF.